The sequence of this T cell receptor beta chain was determined in a study of graft-versus-host responses after intestinal transplantation. Study summary: All of the recipients had induction that used anti-thymocyte globulin, then tacrolimus and steroids for approximately 3 years. Findings of the study overall: Some GvH clones appeared in ileal mucosa or blood before recipient bone marrow.

A word on this clone: Its antigen remains unknown.

This CDR3 contains 17 residues. From germline, CDR1 is SGDLS and CDR2 YYNGEE. Between the trimmed V and J ends, which lost 4 bases and 1 base, there was a span of 17 bases. Generated by immunoSEQ multiplex PCR, the TCRdb table keeps only in-frame clones and is missing some. The sample has about 110,000 clones, over 85% seen once; the top ten hold roughly 0.5%. The specimen comprised unstimulated CD8+ T cells sorted from spleen or lymph node cells, sampled before intestinal transplant. The sequence was obtained from a human donor who received an intestinal transplant. The V call is TRBV9, the J call TRBJ2-2; D possibly matches TRBD1 or TRBD2 (6 bases each). The CDR3 protein is CASSPIGGTLNTGELFF. The CDR3 DNA reads as TGTGCCAGCAGCCCAATAGGGGGGACCTTGAACACCGGGGAGCTGTTTTTT.